These 30 T cell receptor beta chains share one sample of origin, sequenced in a study of Ad26.COV2.S vaccination and SARS-CoV-2 variants. Profiled with immunoSEQ multiplex PCR; TCRdb holds only in-frame clones, not every one. Here the sample spans around 300,000 clones, 75% to 90% being singletons. The treatment denotes: 15 to 20 received Ad26.COV2.S at low or high dose, single or two shots; 5 received placebo; per-sample allocation not given. Sample collection was performed on day 63 after the first vaccine or placebo injection. Sequencing was performed on peripheral blood, taken in a trial of Ad26.COV2.S vaccine versus placebo. The receptors derive from a person between 18 and 59 years old who received the Ad26.COV2.S COVID-19 vaccine or a placebo.

In the case of this clone: The sample carries other DNA sequences with the same CDR3. This chain links TRBV18 with TRBJ1-4; D not resolved. This CDR3 has 14 residues. Germline assignment: CDR1 KGHSH and CDR2 LQKENI. V was trimmed by 2 bases and J by 0 bases, leaving 4 bases between them. DNA of the CDR3: TGTGCCAGCTCACCAGGAGCAACTAATGAAAAACTGTTTTTT. Translating it yields CASSPGATNEKLFF.

This sequence joins TRBV10-1 and TRBJ2-3; no reliable D call. The germline V gene encodes CDR1 WNHNN and CDR2 SYGVQD (reference sequence). V was trimmed by 7 bases and J by 4 bases, leaving 15 bases between them. The CDR3 runs to 14 residues. The CDR3 coding sequence is TGCGCCAGCAATCCCGGCCTCGCGGCAGATACGCAGTATTTT. Its protein product is CASNPGLAADTQYF.

This clone is a singleton in its sample. This chain links TRBV28 with TRBJ1-1, with 7 bases aligning to TRBD1. CDR1 is MDHEN, CDR2 SYDVKM, per germline. The CDR3 totals 16 residues. V lost 4 bases and J lost 1; bases outside the gene matches: 9. The CDR3: CASSSPQGGRNTEAFF. Written as DNA, the CDR3 is TGTGCCAGCAGTTCACCCCAGGGGGGGCGGAACACTGAAGCTTTCTTT.

The chain has TRBV7-2 and TRBJ2-7, with D hard to call. The length of the CDR3 is 14 residues. Germline CDR1 and CDR2: SGHTA and FQGNSA. V was trimmed by 4 bases and J by 1 base, leaving 11 bases between them. The CDR3 spells CASSSPGFSYEQYF. CDR3 coding DNA: TGTGCCAGCAGCTCCCCCGGGTTTTCCTACGAGCAGTACTTC.

This chain uses TRBV30 with TRBJ2-1; D remains ambiguous. The V end lost 3 bases, the J end lost 9 bases, and 9 bases lay between the germline ends. The CDR3 covers 11 residues. In germline, CDR1 is GTSNPN, CDR2 SVGIG (reference sequence). Here the CDR3 DNA reads TGTGCCTGGAGCCGACCCTCTGAGCAGTTCTTC. It yields the protein CAWSRPSEQFF.

The rearrangement links TRBV28 to TRBJ2-3; no definite D call. Trimming took 2 bases from V and 0 from J, leaving 12 bases between them. Germline CDR1 is MDHEN and CDR2 is SYDVKM. The CDR3 runs 16 residues. CDR3 protein: CASSLGIQPSTDTQYF. The CDR3 region has the DNA TGTGCCAGCAGTTTAGGTATACAGCCTAGCACAGATACGCAGTATTTT.

This clone was seen just once. The rearrangement links TRBV29-1 to TRBJ2-1; TRBD1 aligns across 9 bases. Germline trimming cut 5 bases from V and 6 bases from J; bases unmatched to any gene: 5. There are 13 residues in the CDR3. CDR1 and CDR2 from the germline V gene are SQVTM and ANQGSEA. CDR3 amino acids: CSVRTGVGNEQFF. The CDR3, as DNA: TGCAGCGTTAGGACAGGGGTTGGCAATGAGCAGTTCTTC.

The chain links TRBV3-1 (or the pseudogene TRBV3-2) to TRBJ2-7; D is undetermined. CDR3 length equals 11 residues. Per germline, CDR1 LGHDT and CDR2 YNNKEL (reference sequence). V shed 0 bases and J shed 5 bases, with 2 bases lying between them. CDR3 DNA: TGTGCCAGCAGCCAAGACAACGAGCAGTACTTC. This gives the protein CASSQDNEQYF.

V and J are TRBV2 and TRBJ1-1; D is ambiguous. Germline CDR1 is SNHLY and CDR2 is FYNNEI. This CDR3 region has 12 residues. Trimming took off 5 bases at V and 2 bases at J, with 6 bases between the two ends. In nucleotides, the CDR3 is TGTGCCAGCAGTTTGGTAAACACTGAAGCTTTCTTT. This codes for CASSLVNTEAFF.

The chain links TRBV5-4 to TRBJ1-2; D is unresolved. Trimming removed 1 base at V and 12 bases at J, with 25 bases between. The CDR3 extends over 16 amino acids. Looked up from germline, CDR1 is SGHNT and CDR2 is YYREEE (reference sequence). CDR3 sequence (DNA): TGTGCCAGCAGCTTGAGAGCTGATAGGGCCGTGAGGAGTAACACCTTC. Translation: CASSLRADRAVRSNTF. Filled out from reference TRBV5-4 and TRBJ1-2, the complete variable domain reads ETGVTQSPTHLIKTRGQQVTLRCSSQSGHNTVSWYQQALGQGPQFIFQYYREEENGRGNFPPRFSGLQFPNYSSELNVNALELDDSALYLCASSLRADRAVRSNTFGSGTRLTVV.

CDR3 residues: CASTGLVNEQFF. DNA for the CDR3: TGTGCCAGCACTGGGTTAGTTAATGAGCAGTTCTTC. The genes are TRBV2 and TRBJ2-1; D call uncertain. The CDR3 runs to 12 residues. Trimming removed 7 bases from V and 7 bases from J, with 11 bases in between. Germline assignment: CDR1 SNHLY and CDR2 FYNNEI.

This clone was seen just once. The J gene is TRBJ1-1, the V gene TRBV9; unclear D gene. Looked up from germline, CDR1 is SGDLS and CDR2 is YYNGEE. The CDR3 spans 13 residues. V dropped 7 bases and J dropped 4 bases, with 14 bases sitting between them. DNA for the CDR3: TGTGCCAGCTCCCTTGGGGTACTCACTGAAGCTTTCTTT. It encodes CASSLGVLTEAFF.

CDR3 residues: CASSQGASGGPTDTQYF. The CDR3 DNA reads TGCGCCAGCAGCCAAGGGGCTAGCGGGGGGCCCACAGATACGCAGTATTTT. The rearrangement joins TRBV4-3 to TRBJ2-3; 11 bases agree with TRBD2. This CDR3 region has 17 residues. Germline V lookup: CDR1 LGHNA, CDR2 YSLEER. V lost 1 base, J lost 2 bases, and 5 bases stayed unmatched.

This chain uses TRBV4-1 with TRBJ1-3; D gene ambiguous. The V end lost 2 bases, the J end lost 0 bases, and 8 bases lay between the germline ends. This CDR3 is built from 15 residues. Looked up from germline, CDR1 is MGHRA and CDR2 is YSYEKL. The CDR3 coding sequence is TGCGCCAGCAGCCAAATCGGAGGCTCTGGAAACACCATATATTTT. Translating it yields CASSQIGGSGNTIYF.

The rearrangement joins TRBV19 to TRBJ1-6, with D tentatively TRBD1 (5 bases). V shed 8 bases and J shed 7 bases, with 15 bases lying between them. CDR3 length: 14 amino acids. Per germline, CDR1 LNHDA and CDR2 SQIVND (reference sequence). The CDR3 DNA is TGTGCCAGTCTCCAGCAGGGTTCGAATTCACCCCTCCACTTT. Its translation: CASLQQGSNSPLHF. Variable domain in full (rest from reference TRBV19 and TRBJ1-6): DGGITQSPKYLFRKEGQNVTLSCEQNLNHDAMYWYRQDPGQGLRLIYYSQIVNDFQKGDIAEGYSVSREKKESFPLTVTSAQKNPTAFYLCASLQQGSNSPLHFGNGTRLTVT.

The V and J genes are TRBV24-1 and TRBJ2-3; D possibly corresponds to TRBD1 (5 bases). The CDR3 is 14 amino acids. CDR1 is KGHDR and CDR2 is SFDVKD in the germline V gene. V shed 3 bases and J shed 2 bases, with 8 bases lying between them. The CDR3: CATSDTGSTDTQYF. In DNA form, the CDR3 reads TGTGCCACCAGTGATACAGGTTCCACAGATACGCAGTATTTT.

The rearrangement uses TRBV7-2 and TRBJ2-5; 9 positions match TRBD1. V lost 5 bases, J lost 1 base, and 5 bases stayed unmatched. From germline, CDR1 is SGHTA and CDR2 FQGNSA. This CDR3 has 15 amino acids. CDR3 sequence reads: CASSPRDRVQETQYF. In DNA, the CDR3 is TGTGCCAGCAGCCCCCGGGACAGGGTCCAAGAGACCCAGTACTTC.

The V gene is TRBV5-6, the J gene TRBJ1-5, with TRBD1 identical over 7 bases. The trim removed 1 base at V and 1 base at J, leaving 5 bases unmatched. CDR1 and CDR2 from the germline V gene are SGHDT and YYEEEE. This CDR3 region has 16 residues. The DNA of the CDR3 is TGTGCCAGCAGCTTGCAGGGGGGGCTGAGCAATCAGCCCCAGCATTTT. The encoded protein is CASSLQGGLSNQPQHF.

V is TRBV6-7 and J is TRBJ1-1, with TRBD1 as a possible D gene (5 bases). TRBV6-7 is classed as an ORF, of uncertain function. V shed 5 bases and J shed 6 bases, with 7 bases lying between them. There are 11 residues in the CDR3. The CDR3 DNA reads as TGTGCCAGCAGTAGGGGCCCTGAAGCTTTCTTT. Its protein product is CASSRGPEAFF.

The V gene is TRBV19, the J gene TRBJ1-1, with D tentatively TRBD1 (6 bases). CDR3 length: 15 residues. Germline V gene data show CDR1 as LNHDA and CDR2 as SQIVND (reference sequence). Between the trimmed V and J ends, which lost 5 bases and 1 base, there was a span of 14 bases. CDR3 region: CASSLPGQQNTEAFF. CDR3 DNA: TGTGCCAGTAGTTTGCCGGGACAACAGAACACTGAAGCTTTCTTT.

The chain joins TRBV7-8 to TRBJ2-3; D gene uncertain. The germline gives CDR1 SGHVS, CDR2 FQNEAQ. Trimming cost V 4 bases and J 6 bases, with 11 bases left between them. The CDR3 spans 13 residues. Here the CDR3 DNA reads TGTGCCAGCAGCTCTGACGGGCGGGATACGCAGTATTTT. As protein: CASSSDGRDTQYF.

V gene TRBV4-1 combines with J gene TRBJ2-7, with a possible D match to TRBD2 (6 bases). The CDR3 covers 15 residues. The V gene's germline CDR1 is MGHRA and CDR2 YSYEKL. The ends were cut back, 1 base at V and 2 bases at J, with 12 bases in the middle. This CDR3 is CASSQVDTSTYEQYF. CDR3 in DNA: TGCGCCAGCAGCCAAGTAGATACTAGCACCTACGAGCAGTACTTC.

V usage is TRBV7-9 and J usage is TRBJ1-2; 8 bases are a match to TRBD1. Germline CDR1 and CDR2: SEHNR and FQNEAQ (reference sequence). The CDR3 is 14 residues long. The junction had 5 bases not matched to a gene; V was cut back by 1 base and J by 7 bases. The CDR3 sequence is CASSLEDRVGGYTF. DNA of the CDR3: TGTGCCAGCAGCTTAGAGGACAGGGTCGGTGGCTACACCTTC.

This sequence joins TRBV10-2 and TRBJ2-5; tentative D call: TRBD1 (5 bases). This CDR3 has 13 amino acids. V lost 7 bases, J lost 0 bases, and 9 bases lay in between. Germline assignment: CDR1 WSHSY and CDR2 SAAADI. The CDR3 is CASTEGDQETQYF. The CDR3, as DNA: TGCGCCAGCACAGAAGGGGACCAAGAGACCCAGTACTTC.

The chain has TRBV19 and TRBJ1-5; TRBD1 is a possible D gene (5 bases). CDR3 length equals 14 residues. Germline V gene sequence: CDR1 LNHDA, CDR2 SQIVND (reference sequence). V was cut by 1 base and J by 3 bases, with 7 bases left in between. CDR3 loop: CASSIGQINQPQHF. The DNA of the CDR3 is TGTGCCAGTAGTATAGGACAGATCAATCAGCCCCAGCATTTT.

V is TRBV30 and J is TRBJ1-5; TRBD1 might be the D (5 bases). V shed 1 base and J shed 2 bases, with 9 bases lying between them. The CDR3 is 14 amino acids. Germline values: CDR1 GTSNPN, CDR2 SVGIG (reference sequence). The DNA of the CDR3 is TGTGCCTGGAGTGGGGGGATCGGCAATCAGCCCCAGCATTTT. It is translated as CAWSGGIGNQPQHF.

In this sample, this clone turned up once. The chain has TRBV11-2 and TRBJ2-4; D tentatively reads TRBD1 or TRBD2 (5 bases each). The V gene's germline CDR1 is SGHAT and CDR2 FQNNGV. The CDR3 runs 8 residues. As DNA, the CDR3 is TGTGGGGGGAACATTCAGTACTTC. Its protein is CGGNIQYF.

The chain joins TRBV18 to TRBJ1-2; TRBD1 agrees at 10 bases. This CDR3 is 14 amino acids long. V shed 6 bases and J 6 bases; nucleotides not matched to a gene: 7. Germline loops: CDR1 KGHSH, CDR2 LQKENI. CDR3 region: CASSIAGTGDGYTF. CDR3 DNA: TGTGCCAGCTCCATAGCCGGGACAGGGGATGGCTACACCTTC.

V usage is TRBV5-6 and J usage is TRBJ1-2; TRBD1 is a possible D gene (5 bases). Trimming took 4 bases from V and 4 from J, leaving 14 bases between them. The CDR3 consists of 14 residues. Germline values: CDR1 SGHDT, CDR2 YYEEEE. CDR3 DNA: TGTGCCAGCAGCCCCAACCCGGGGGTCTATGGCTACACCTTC. Translating it yields CASSPNPGVYGYTF. Full variable domain (outside the CDR3, taken from reference TRBV5-6 and TRBJ1-2): DAGVTQSPTHLIKTRGQQVTLRCSPKSGHDTVSWYQQALGQGPQFIFQYYEEEERQRGNFPDRFSGHQFPNYSSELNVNALLLGDSALYLCASSPNPGVYGYTFGSGTRLTVV.

The chain has TRBV9 and TRBJ1-6, with D uncertain. The CDR3 is made up of 14 amino acids. CDR1 and CDR2 (germline): SGDLS, YYNGEE. Trimming left V 0 bases short and J 5 bases short, with 6 bases between. The CDR3 DNA reads as TGTGCCAGCAGCGTAGAAGTTCATAATTCACCCCTCCACTTT. Its protein product is CASSVEVHNSPLHF.